This entry lists 11 T cell receptor beta chains sequenced from one sample in a study of T cell responses to AZD1222 COVID-19 vaccine. Assay used: immunoSEQ multiplex PCR; TCRdb lists only in-frame clones, some missing. The repertoire holds roughly 140,000 clones, with 70% to 90% as singletons. The source was peripheral blood, collected after recovery from COVID-19. Every receptor here comes from an adult who had recovered from COVID-19.

The rearrangement joins TRBV28 to TRBJ1-2, with 11 bases aligning to TRBD1. This CDR3 contains 14 residues. With V trimmed by 7 bases and J by 8 bases, 9 bases remained unmatched. Germline V CDR1 and CDR2: MDHEN, SYDVKM. The CDR3 DNA reads as TGTGCCAGCAATTCCGGACAGGGGGCGCGAGGCTACACCTTC. Protein product: CASNSGQGARGYTF.

The chain carries TRBV7-2 and TRBJ1-1; maybe TRBD1 (5 bases). Per the germline V gene, CDR1 is SGHTA and CDR2 is FQGNSA. The V and J ends lost 5 bases and 6 bases respectively, with 19 bases between them. This CDR3 comprises 15 residues. In nucleotides, the CDR3 is TGTGCCAGCAGCAGAGGTCCGGGGGTTGACGCTGAAGCTTTCTTT. Translating it yields CASSRGPGVDAEAFF.

The genes are TRBV5-1 and TRBJ2-3; TRBD2 matches 10 bases. Germline loops: CDR1 SGHRS, CDR2 YFSETQ. The CDR3 is 18 residues long. Losses at the gene ends were 0 bases for V and 0 bases for J; bases not matched to a gene: 7. This CDR3 reads CASSLAPGGLASTDTQYF. CDR3 nucleotides: TGCGCCAGCAGCTTGGCCCCCGGGGGACTAGCGAGCACAGATACGCAGTATTTT.

J is TRBJ2-3 and V is TRBV3-1 (or the pseudogene TRBV3-2); D is perhaps TRBD2 (6 bases). The germline CDR1 and CDR2 sequences are LGHDT and YNNKEL (reference sequence). Trimming removed 6 bases at V and 5 bases at J, with 15 bases between. The CDR3 spans 14 residues. In DNA form, the CDR3 reads TGTGCCAGCAGTCCTCCGGGACTCCAAGATACGCAGTATTTT. Protein: CASSPPGLQDTQYF.

This rearrangement joins TRBV5-1 to TRBJ2-1; 7 bases are a match to TRBD1. The CDR3 runs to 15 residues. Germline V gives CDR1 SGHRS, CDR2 YFSETQ. V dropped 7 bases and J dropped 3; count of bases not matched to a gene: 10. The CDR3 DNA follows: TGCGCCAGCCGGCGACAGGGCGCACTCTACAATGAGCAGTTCTTC. The encoded protein is CASRRQGALYNEQFF.

The gene calls are TRBV27 and TRBJ1-1; 10 bases are shared with TRBD1. The ends lost 3 bases at V and 4 bases at J; junction bases unmatched: 5. This CDR3 has 15 amino acids. Germline assignment: CDR1 MNHEY and CDR2 SMNVEV (reference sequence). The CDR3, as DNA: TGTGCCAGCAGTTTTGGGACAGGGGTGGTCACTGAAGCTTTCTTT. Its protein is CASSFGTGVVTEAFF.

V usage is TRBV19 and J usage is TRBJ1-1, with 7 positions matching TRBD1. CDR3 size: 14 residues. J was trimmed by 4 bases and V by 2 bases; bases with no gene match: 4. Germline V gene sequence: CDR1 LNHDA, CDR2 SQIVND (reference sequence). As DNA, the CDR3 is TGTGCCAGTAGTATACAGGGGGATAGCACTGAAGCTTTCTTT. Its translation: CASSIQGDSTEAFF.

J is TRBJ2-1 and V is TRBV2; maybe TRBD1 (5 bases). The CDR3 runs to 15 residues. Per germline, CDR1 SNHLY and CDR2 FYNNEI. The V and J ends lost 2 bases and 4 bases respectively, with 12 bases between them. The CDR3 sequence: CASSETGRTYNEQFF. Written as DNA, the CDR3 is TGTGCCAGCAGTGAAACCGGAAGGACATACAATGAGCAGTTCTTC. The entire variable domain, with the rest obtained from reference TRBV2 and TRBJ2-1, is as follows: EPEVTQTPSHQVTQMGQEVILRCVPISNHLYFYWYRQILGQKVEFLVSFYNNEISEKSEIFDDQFSVERPDGSNFTLKIRSTKLEDSAMYFCASSETGRTYNEQFFGPGTRLTVL.

This chain uses TRBV7-2 with TRBJ2-5, with 13 positions matching TRBD2. The V segment lost 5 bases and the J segment 5 bases; nucleotides outside the gene matches: 11. Germline-derived CDR1 and CDR2 are SGHTA and FQGNSA. This CDR3 has 17 amino acids. The CDR3: CASSAPKGLAGWETQYF. CDR3 DNA sequence: TGTGCCAGCAGCGCCCCGAAGGGACTAGCGGGGTGGGAGACCCAGTACTTC. The whole variable domain, filled in from reference TRBV7-2 and TRBJ2-5, reads GAGVSQSPSNKVTEKGKDVELRCDPISGHTALYWYRQSLGQGLEFLIYFQGNSAPDKSGLPSDRFSAERTGGSVSTLTIQRTQQEDSAVYLCASSAPKGLAGWETQYFGPGTRLLVL.

V and J are TRBV7-2 and TRBJ1-5; D is undetermined. The CDR3 spans 14 residues. V lost 4 bases, J lost 4 bases, and 11 bases lay in between. Germline V gene lookup returns CDR1 SGHTA and CDR2 FQGNSA. CDR3 protein: CASSSRRGNQPQHF. The CDR3 bases are TGTGCCAGCAGCTCCCGCCGCGGAAATCAGCCCCAGCATTTT.

This clone was observed a single time. The chain couples TRBV4-3 to TRBJ1-1; D call uncertain. With 6 bases removed from V and 4 bases from J, the gap between germline ends came to 12 bases. The CDR3 has 13 amino acids. The germline V gene has CDR1 LGHNA and CDR2 YSLEER. The CDR3 bases are TGCGCCAGCAGGGTGGATCAGAGCACTGAAGCTTTCTTT. Protein: CASRVDQSTEAFF.